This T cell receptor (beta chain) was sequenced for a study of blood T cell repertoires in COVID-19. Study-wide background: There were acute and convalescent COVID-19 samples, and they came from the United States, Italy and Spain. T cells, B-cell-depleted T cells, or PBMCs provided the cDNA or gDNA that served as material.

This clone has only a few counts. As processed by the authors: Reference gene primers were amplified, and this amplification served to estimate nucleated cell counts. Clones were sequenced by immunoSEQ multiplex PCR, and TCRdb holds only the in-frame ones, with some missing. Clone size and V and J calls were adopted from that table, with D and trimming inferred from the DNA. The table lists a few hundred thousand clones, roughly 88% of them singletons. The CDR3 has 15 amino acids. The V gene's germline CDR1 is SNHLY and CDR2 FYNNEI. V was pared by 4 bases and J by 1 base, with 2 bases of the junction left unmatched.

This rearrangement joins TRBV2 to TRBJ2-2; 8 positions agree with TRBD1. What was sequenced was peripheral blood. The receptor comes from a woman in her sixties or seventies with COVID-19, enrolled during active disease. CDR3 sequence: CASSGTGWNTGELFF. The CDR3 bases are TGTGCCAGCAGTGGGACAGGGTGGAACACCGGGGAGCTGTTTTTT.